Sequencing of this T cell receptor beta chain was carried out in a study of blood T cell repertoires in COVID-19. Study overall: Whether acute or convalescent, the COVID-19 samples came from the United States, Italy and Spain.

After removal of 2 bases from V and 4 bases from J, the junction contained 3 bases not matched to a gene. Germline CDR1 reads KGHSH; CDR2 reads LQKENI. The CDR3 has 15 residues. This clone was seen only once. Study processing details: Reference gene primer amplification in the assay estimated nucleated cell counts. Only in-frame clones appear in the TCRdb table, and some are missing; sequencing was by immunoSEQ multiplex PCR. Clone size and V and J calls were adopted from that table, with D and trimming inferred from the DNA. The sample consists of about 61,000 clones, about 90% of them appearing once.

The origin of this receptor is a man older than 75 in a cohort sampled during active COVID-19. The sample comprised peripheral blood. The chain combines TRBV18 with TRBJ2-1; 9 nucleotides line up with TRBD2. CDR3 region: CASSPGTSSYNEQFF. CDR3 sequence (DNA): TGTGCCAGCTCACCAGGGACTAGCAGTTACAATGAGCAGTTCTTC.